The 9 T cell receptor beta chains listed next were all sequenced from one sample in a study of cytomegalovirus exposure and HLA in healthy donors. Produced via immunoSEQ multiplex PCR; TCRdb's table is partial and in-frame only. The table lists approximately 120,000 clones, 75% to 90% of them singletons. The sample taken for sequencing was PBMCs. The receptors originated from a young woman in good health and CMV-seronegative.

This CDR3 reads CASSLKLGQIEAFF. As DNA, the CDR3 is TGTGCCAGCAGCTTAAAACTTGGACAGATTGAAGCTTTCTTT. This sequence joins TRBV7-9 and TRBJ1-1, with D possibly matching TRBD1 (6 bases). Germline V gene data show CDR1 as SEHNR and CDR2 as FQNEAQ (reference sequence). This CDR3 region has 14 residues. Trimming cost V 2 bases and J 7 bases, with 14 bases left between them.

The chain carries TRBV9 and TRBJ2-2; D remains ambiguous. Germline V lookup: CDR1 SGDLS, CDR2 YYNGEE. Trimming removed 0 bases from V and 2 bases from J, with 5 bases in between. The CDR3 totals 14 residues. The DNA for the CDR3 is TGTGCCAGCAGCGTAGCTTATAACACCGGGGAGCTGTTTTTT. It codes for CASSVAYNTGELFF.

The rearrangement links TRBV4-2 to TRBJ2-1; 10 bases are shared with TRBD2. With V trimmed by 1 base and J by 8 bases, 5 bases remained unmatched. The CDR3 runs 15 residues. CDR1 LGHNA and CDR2 YNFKEQ come from the germline V gene. CDR3 residues: CASSQVLAGAHEQFF. Written as DNA, the CDR3 is TGTGCCAGCAGCCAAGTTCTAGCGGGAGCGCATGAGCAGTTCTTC.

This rearrangement joins TRBV4-2 to TRBJ2-7; TRBD2 aligns across 10 bases. Trimming cost V 0 bases and J 3 bases; bases outside gene matches: 5. The CDR3 spans 16 residues. Germline CDR1 and CDR2: LGHNA and YNFKEQ. This CDR3 is CASSQEATSGDYEQYF. DNA for the CDR3: TGTGCCAGCAGCCAAGAAGCTACTAGCGGGGACTACGAGCAGTACTTC.

The chain joins TRBV27 to TRBJ1-5; TRBD1 agrees at 7 bases. The CDR3 covers 17 residues. Trimming cost V 2 bases and J 7 bases; bases outside gene matches: 14. From germline, CDR1 is MNHEY and CDR2 SMNVEV (reference sequence). In DNA, the CDR3 is TGTGCCAGCAGTTTAGTGGGACAGCTCCTAGGGGGACAGCCCCAGCATTTT. The encoded protein is CASSLVGQLLGGQPQHF.

The chain is built from TRBV6-6 and TRBJ2-5; TRBD1 aligns across 8 bases. V was clipped by 5 bases and J by 5 bases; unmatched bases: 10. Looked up from germline, CDR1 is MNHNY and CDR2 is SVGAGI (reference sequence). This CDR3 contains 15 residues. The CDR3 nucleotides read TGTGCCAGCAGTCCCCTAACAGGGGGTTTTGAGACCCAGTACTTC. Protein: CASSPLTGGFETQYF.

This clone was observed a single time. The chain couples TRBV27 to TRBJ2-2, with 9 bases fitting TRBD1. J gave up 6 bases and V 5 bases, and 7 bases lay outside the gene matches. This CDR3 has 15 residues. The germline V gene has CDR1 MNHEY and CDR2 SMNVEV (reference sequence). CDR3 in amino acids: CASSPLQGAAGELFF. The DNA for the CDR3 is TGTGCCAGCAGTCCCCTACAGGGGGCGGCCGGGGAGCTGTTTTTT.

V usage is TRBV6-1 and J usage is TRBJ2-1; perhaps TRBD2 as D (5 bases). The CDR3 covers 13 residues. The ends were cut back, 6 bases at V and 9 bases at J, with 15 bases in the middle. CDR1 is MNHNS, CDR2 SASEGT, per germline. CDR3 sequence: CASRPLGRSEQFF. For the CDR3, the DNA is TGTGCCAGCAGGCCACTAGGCCGGAGTGAGCAGTTCTTC.

In DNA form, the CDR3 reads TGTGCCAGCAGCTCGCGGCGGGGGTCCTACGAGCAGTACTTC. Amino acid sequence: CASSSRRGSYEQYF. The rearrangement uses TRBV5-6 and TRBJ2-7; 7 bases line up with TRBD2. This CDR3 spans 14 amino acids. J gave up 1 base and V 3 bases, and 4 bases lay outside the gene matches. Per germline, CDR1 SGHDT and CDR2 YYEEEE. The full variable domain, its missing parts supplied by reference TRBV5-6 and TRBJ2-7, is DAGVTQSPTHLIKTRGQQVTLRCSPKSGHDTVSWYQQALGQGPQFIFQYYEEEERQRGNFPDRFSGHQFPNYSSELNVNALLLGDSALYLCASSSRRGSYEQYFGPGTRLTVT.